These T cell receptor beta chains were read from a single sample in a study of T cell changes during pregnancy in multiple sclerosis. Assay: immunoSEQ multiplex PCR; the TCRdb copy retains only in-frame clones and omits some. The table lists 60,000 to 65,000 clones, about 90% of them singletons. The starting material was peripheral blood, obtained in the second trimester of pregnancy. The receptor source for this set is a female donor in good health, enrolled as a control in a pregnancy study. Both conserved end residues are part of each CDR3. The order of the fields is J gene, V gene, CDR3 protein.

J gene: TRBJ1-5; V gene: TRBV6-5; CDR3 protein: CASSSAGNNQPQHF
J gene: TRBJ2-7; V gene: TRBV7-3; CDR3 protein: CASSLNPAGFNEQYF
J gene: TRBJ2-1; V gene: TRBV9; CDR3 protein: CASSALGNEQFF
J gene: TRBJ2-7; V gene: TRBV28; CDR3 protein: CASSSRYRGADYEQYF
J gene: TRBJ2-3; V gene: TRBV6-5; CDR3 protein: CASSYSKTSTDTQYF
J gene: TRBJ2-5; V gene: TRBV5-4; CDR3 protein: CASSLPSGALRGETQYF
J gene: TRBJ2-7; V gene: TRBV7-9; CDR3 protein: CASSDSATYEQYF
J gene: TRBJ2-3; V gene: TRBV13; CDR3 protein: CASSLVGGGLTDTQYF
J gene: TRBJ2-5; V gene: TRBV15; CDR3 protein: CATSRLEVQETQYF
J gene: TRBJ1-3; V gene: TRBV18; CDR3 protein: CASSPPENTIYF
J gene: TRBJ2-3; V gene: TRBV4-1; CDR3 protein: CASSQGEEGGPTDTQYF
J gene: TRBJ2-1; V gene: TRBV9; CDR3 protein: CASSVGGGSYNEQFF
J gene: TRBJ2-1; V gene: TRBV28; CDR3 protein: CASTPLGLNNEQFF
J gene: TRBJ2-2; V gene: TRBV28; CDR3 protein: CASSPLGGAGGTGELFF
J gene: TRBJ2-7; V gene: TRBV28; CDR3 protein: CASSFSYEQYF
J gene: TRBJ1-4; V gene: TRBV2; CDR3 protein: CASDRERSKLFF
J gene: TRBJ2-3; V gene: TRBV30; CDR3 protein: CAWSGQGTDTQYF
J gene: TRBJ2-2; V gene: TRBV2; CDR3 protein: CASKTTSGGSSNTGELFF
J gene: TRBJ1-5; V gene: TRBV30; CDR3 protein: CAWAQGVAQPQHF
J gene: TRBJ1-1; V gene: TRBV23-1; CDR3 protein: CARDPKRANLTEAFF
J gene: TRBJ2-1; V gene: TRBV4-2; CDR3 protein: CASSSQRTSGYNEQFF
J gene: TRBJ2-4; V gene: TRBV7-8; CDR3 protein: CASSLRGQGKNIQYF
J gene: TRBJ1-4; V gene: TRBV9; CDR3 protein: CASSVGPGANEKLFF
J gene: TRBJ1-1; V gene: TRBV6-1; CDR3 protein: CASRAGQKNTEAFF
J gene: TRBJ1-1; V gene: TRBV7-9; CDR3 protein: CASSLDMGATEAFF
J gene: TRBJ2-7; V gene: TRBV2; CDR3 protein: CASRVIQGTYEQYF
J gene: TRBJ1-1; V gene: TRBV30; CDR3 protein: CAWKGQPNTEAFF
J gene: TRBJ2-7; V gene: TRBV15; CDR3 protein: CATEGQTSYEQYF
J gene: TRBJ1-1; V gene: TRBV21-1; CDR3 protein: CASSNLLLGRLAFF
J gene: TRBJ1-1; V gene: TRBV6-1; CDR3 protein: CASSESEGLNTEAFF
J gene: TRBJ2-2; V gene: TRBV7-3; CDR3 protein: CASSFSPSTGELFF
J gene: TRBJ1-2; V gene: TRBV6-1; CDR3 protein: CASSEHAGRGLYGYTF
J gene: TRBJ2-2; V gene: TRBV5-4; CDR3 protein: CASSSPGQGWGELFF
J gene: TRBJ1-1; V gene: TRBV4-1; CDR3 protein: CASSQGTGPFEAFF
J gene: TRBJ2-3; V gene: TRBV4-2; CDR3 protein: CASSQYSGGAINPQYF
J gene: TRBJ2-3; V gene: TRBV29-1; CDR3 protein: CSVGGGGVPQYF
J gene: TRBJ2-4; V gene: TRBV5-4; CDR3 protein: CASRLAEGGKNIQYF
J gene: TRBJ2-7; V gene: TRBV27; CDR3 protein: CASRLAGSYEQYF
J gene: TRBJ2-2; V gene: TRBV30; CDR3 protein: CAWSVRGTGELFF
J gene: TRBJ2-5; V gene: TRBV9; CDR3 protein: CASSVQTGGETQYF
J gene: TRBJ1-1; V gene: TRBV2; CDR3 protein: CASSLNGRQGVTEAFF
J gene: TRBJ2-7; V gene: TRBV11-2; CDR3 protein: CASSPRGGLIYEQYF
J gene: TRBJ1-1; V gene: TRBV2; CDR3 protein: CASSDPRQIEAFF
J gene: TRBJ1-2; V gene: TRBV5-6; CDR3 protein: CASSLDAGPDYGYTF
J gene: TRBJ2-1; V gene: TRBV19; CDR3 protein: CASSRSYNEQFF
J gene: TRBJ2-1; V gene: TRBV11-1; CDR3 protein: CASSPRTSGGNEQFF
J gene: TRBJ2-1; V gene: TRBV29-1; CDR3 protein: CSGGSAGINEQFF
J gene: TRBJ1-1; V gene: TRBV5-1; CDR3 protein: CASSFSTGGPNTEAFF
J gene: TRBJ2-4; V gene: TRBV2; CDR3 protein: CASLSGGSKNIQYF
J gene: TRBJ2-1; V gene: TRBV6-5; CDR3 protein: CASSTDGLFNEQFF
J gene: TRBJ1-5; V gene: TRBV4-1; CDR3 protein: CASSQARSRPQHF
J gene: TRBJ1-1; V gene: TRBV27; CDR3 protein: CASSSQGWGTEAFF
J gene: TRBJ1-2; V gene: TRBV30; CDR3 protein: CAWTPGRIRGGYTF
J gene: TRBJ1-1; V gene: TRBV7-9; CDR3 protein: CASSRGQVAAFF
J gene: TRBJ1-1; V gene: TRBV4-3; CDR3 protein: CASSQGDTMNTEAFF
J gene: TRBJ2-7; V gene: TRBV7-2; CDR3 protein: CASSLDSRGAPGGF
J gene: TRBJ1-2; V gene: TRBV6-5; CDR3 protein: CASSYSGTVHYGYTF